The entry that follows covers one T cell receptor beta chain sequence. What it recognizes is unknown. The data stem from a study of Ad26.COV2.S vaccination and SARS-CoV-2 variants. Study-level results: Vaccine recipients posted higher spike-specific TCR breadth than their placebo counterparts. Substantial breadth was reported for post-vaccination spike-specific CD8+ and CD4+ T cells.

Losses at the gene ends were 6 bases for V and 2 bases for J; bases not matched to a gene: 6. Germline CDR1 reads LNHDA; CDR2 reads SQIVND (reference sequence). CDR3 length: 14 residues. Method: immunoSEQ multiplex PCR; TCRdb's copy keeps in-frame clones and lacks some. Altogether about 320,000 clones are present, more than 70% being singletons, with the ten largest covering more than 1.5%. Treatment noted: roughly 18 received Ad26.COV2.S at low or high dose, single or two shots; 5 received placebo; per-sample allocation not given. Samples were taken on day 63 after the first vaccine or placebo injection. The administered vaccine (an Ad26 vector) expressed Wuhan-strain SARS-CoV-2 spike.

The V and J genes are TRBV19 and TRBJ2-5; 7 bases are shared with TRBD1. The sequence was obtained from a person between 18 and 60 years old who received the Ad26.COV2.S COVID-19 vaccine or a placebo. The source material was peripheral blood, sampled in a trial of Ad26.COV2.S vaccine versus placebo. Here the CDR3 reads CASSFTGVQETQYF. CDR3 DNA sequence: TGTGCCAGTAGCTTCACAGGGGTACAAGAGACCCAGTACTTC. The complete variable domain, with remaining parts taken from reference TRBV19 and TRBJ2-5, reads DGGITQSPKYLFRKEGQNVTLSCEQNLNHDAMYWYRQDPGQGLRLIYYSQIVNDFQKGDIAEGYSVSREKKESFPLTVTSAQKNPTAFYLCASSFTGVQETQYFGPGTRLLVL.